The sequence of this T cell receptor beta chain was determined in a study of naive and memory T cell subsets. Ligated cDNA underwent four rounds of PCR with nested alpha and beta constant region primers and SP2. MiXCR, applied by TCRdb to the 5' RACE reads, yields one record per CDR3 protein. Of about 62,000 distinct CDR3 sequences listed, under 10% are singletons. The CDR3 spans 15 residues. Trimming pared 1 base from V and 1 base from J, leaving 11 bases between. Germline V gene data show CDR1 as DFQATT and CDR2 as SNEGSKA (reference sequence). The library had UMIs added by 3' ligation of an oligonucleotide to TCR cDNA.

J is TRBJ2-1 and V is TRBV20-1, with no clear D. This sequence was found in a female donor in good health. In nucleotides, the CDR3 is TGCAGTGCTAGAGTTTGGCTAAGGTCCTACAATGAGCAGTTCTTC. Encoded protein: CSARVWLRSYNEQFF.